This T cell receptor (beta chain) came from a study of blood T cells in healthy people across ages. As for the study in general: Through template switching, about one barcoded beta molecule was captured per two T cells, as measured in model experiments.

Remarks on this clonotype: What it binds is not known.

Study results and limitations: Diversity estimated from one million T cells was considered an underestimate.

The second PCR ran roughly 7 to 12 cycles with a sample-barcoded 5' primer and J-beta primers. At least 2.5 million CDR3-containing paired-end reads were obtained per sample. One entry per CDR3 protein, called by TCRdb with MiXCR from the 5' RACE reads. The sample has 1.5 million to 2 million distinct CDR3 sequences, 40% to 55% seen once; the top ten hold about 2.1%. The V gene's germline CDR1 is SGHVS and CDR2 FNYEAQ. The CDR3 runs to 14 residues. Sequenced material: blood. The rearrangement uses TRBV7-6 and TRBJ2-5; D remains unclear. Gene TRBJ2-7 matches the end of the DNA better, so the J call may be wrong. The clonotype comes from a woman aged 40 to 50 in good health. CDR3 sequence reads: CASSLVRFGYEQYF. CDR3 sequence (DNA): TGTGCCAGCAGCTTAGTTCGGTTTGGCTACGAGCAGTACTTC.